This T cell receptor beta chain was retrieved from a study of blood T cell repertoires in COVID-19. Study information: The United States, Italy and Spain were the sources of the acute and convalescent COVID-19 samples. PBMCs, B-cell-depleted T cells, or T cells provided the cDNA or gDNA that made up the material.

Per the study methods: Researchers report that nucleated cell counts were estimated from reference gene primer amplification. Sequencing was performed with immunoSEQ multiplex PCR; in TCRdb, only in-frame clones are kept and a portion is missing. That table gives V, J and clone size, and the DNA gave D and trimming. In the table there are some 150,000 clones, nearly 80% of which are singletons. Germline CDR1 LNHDA, CDR2 SQIVND (reference sequence). CDR3 length: 16 amino acids. V trimming: 7 bases; J trimming: 2 bases; junction bases outside the gene matches: 10. The clonotype originates from a woman older than 75 with acute or convalescent COVID-19. This rearrangement joins TRBV19 to TRBJ1-5; 8 bases agree with TRBD1. Sequencing was carried out using peripheral blood. CDR3 sequence reads: CASKKGQVGRNQPQHF. CDR3 sequence (DNA): TGTGCCAGTAAGAAGGGACAGGTGGGTCGCAATCAGCCCCAGCATTTT.